This TCR beta chain originates from a study of cytomegalovirus exposure and HLA in healthy donors. This clone turned up a few times. The antigen is unknown. While unrecorded immune exposures were likely, the donors were nominally healthy when sampled. Vbeta (60) and Jbeta (13) primers were used in the PCR. Some clones are missing from TCRdb's copy, which holds only in-frame ones; the method was immunoSEQ multiplex PCR. The sample gives roughly 180,000 clones, around a tenth of which show up once; 1% to 1.5% is in the top ten. General study points: Cytomegalovirus association was listed for around 180 TCR beta chains. When analyzed later, a missense DCLRE1C variant was found to be linked to TCR beta V- and J-gene trimming.

The clonotype comes from a woman aged 25-40 years in good health and CMV-seropositive. Sequencing was performed on PBMCs.

The CDR3 nucleotides are TGCGCCAGCAGCTTGAGACAATTACGAGGCACAGATACGCAGTATTTT. It specifies CASSLRQLRGTDTQYF. The rearrangement uses TRBV5-1 and TRBJ2-3, with unresolved D. Trimming took off 1 base at V and 1 base at J, with 13 bases between the two ends. The CDR3 length is 16 residues. CDR1 and CDR2 from the germline V gene are SGHRS and YFSETQ.